This T cell receptor beta chain was retrieved from a study of brain T cells in children with intractable seizures. The germline V and J ends were trimmed by 2 bases and 4 bases, with 14 bases remaining between them. This CDR3 has 15 residues. Germline CDR1 reads KGHSH; CDR2 reads LQKENI. Some clones are missing from TCRdb's copy, which holds only in-frame ones; the method was immunoSEQ multiplex PCR. The profile covers 2,500 to 3,000 clones, with approximately 84% appearing a single time and around 10% taken by the ten largest. General study results and limits: Absence of clones before surgery may stem from lower sequencing depth. HCMV serostatus was not known, and viral specificity came from CDR3 similarity only. Top 50 brain clonotypes included both public and private clones.

As regards this clone: Antigen unknown.

Surgery cases with the highest brain T cell transcript signatures were chosen for sequencing. Pre-surgery treatment included at least one anti-epileptic drug. This clonotype was obtained from a boy in the first two years of life with hemimegalencephaly and intractable seizures. The specimen was resected brain tissue, collected at surgery. The rearrangement uses TRBV18 and TRBJ1-1, with D possibly matching TRBD1 (5 bases). The CDR3 region has the DNA TGTGCCAGCTCACCAGGGCTCAGGGAGGGCACTGAAGCTTTCTTT. This sequence encodes CASSPGLREGTEAFF.